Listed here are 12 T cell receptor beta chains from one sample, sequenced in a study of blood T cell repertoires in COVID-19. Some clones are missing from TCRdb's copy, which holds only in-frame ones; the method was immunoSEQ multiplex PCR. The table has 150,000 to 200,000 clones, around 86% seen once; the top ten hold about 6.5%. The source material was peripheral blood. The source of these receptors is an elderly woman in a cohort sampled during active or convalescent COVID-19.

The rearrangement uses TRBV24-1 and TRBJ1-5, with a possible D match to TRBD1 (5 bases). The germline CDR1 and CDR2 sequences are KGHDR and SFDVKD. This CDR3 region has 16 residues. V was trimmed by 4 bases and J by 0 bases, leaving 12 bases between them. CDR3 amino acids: CATSEAGMSSNQPQHF. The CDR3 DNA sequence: TGTGCCACCAGTGAAGCAGGGATGTCTAGCAATCAGCCCCAGCATTTT.

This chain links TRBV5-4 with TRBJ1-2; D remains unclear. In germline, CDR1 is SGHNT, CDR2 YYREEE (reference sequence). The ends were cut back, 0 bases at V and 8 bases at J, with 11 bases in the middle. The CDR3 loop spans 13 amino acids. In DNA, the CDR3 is TGTGCCAGCAGCTTGGAGGTTCCTAGAGGCTACACCTTC. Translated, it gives CASSLEVPRGYTF.

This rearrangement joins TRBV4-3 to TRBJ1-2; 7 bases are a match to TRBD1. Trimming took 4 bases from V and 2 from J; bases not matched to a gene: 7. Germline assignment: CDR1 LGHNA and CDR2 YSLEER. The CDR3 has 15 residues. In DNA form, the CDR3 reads TGCGCCAGCAGCCGCCTACGGGGACAGAACTATGGCTACACCTTC. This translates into CASSRLRGQNYGYTF.

CDR3 DNA sequence: TGTGCCAGCAGCTTAGCCGGACAGCTCAATCAGCCCCAGCATTTT. Protein: CASSLAGQLNQPQHF. The rearrangement links TRBV11-2 to TRBJ1-5; possibly TRBD1 for D (6 bases). The CDR3 has 15 amino acids. Germline-derived CDR1 and CDR2 are SGHAT and FQNNGV. The V and J ends lost 1 base and 3 bases respectively, with 10 bases between them.

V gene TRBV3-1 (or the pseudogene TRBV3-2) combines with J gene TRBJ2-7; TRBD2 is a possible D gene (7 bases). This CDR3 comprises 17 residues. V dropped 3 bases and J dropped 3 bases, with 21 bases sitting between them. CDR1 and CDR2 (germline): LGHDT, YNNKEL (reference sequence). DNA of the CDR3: TGTGCCAGCAGCCAGCCCCGGGGGCGGGGGCCCCTCTACGAGCAGTACTTC. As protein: CASSQPRGRGPLYEQYF.

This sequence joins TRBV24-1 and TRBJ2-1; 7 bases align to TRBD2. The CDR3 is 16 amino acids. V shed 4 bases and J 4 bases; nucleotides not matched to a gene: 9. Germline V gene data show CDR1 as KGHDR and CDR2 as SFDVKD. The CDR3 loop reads CATSEPSGASYNEQFF. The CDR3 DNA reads TGTGCCACCAGTGAACCGAGCGGGGCCTCTTACAATGAGCAGTTCTTC.

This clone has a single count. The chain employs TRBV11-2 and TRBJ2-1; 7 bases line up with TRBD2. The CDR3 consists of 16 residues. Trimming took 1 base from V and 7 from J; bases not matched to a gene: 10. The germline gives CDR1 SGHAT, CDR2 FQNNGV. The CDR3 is CASSLGVGLAANEQFF. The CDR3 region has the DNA TGTGCCAGCAGCTTAGGGGTCGGGCTAGCGGCGAATGAGCAGTTCTTC. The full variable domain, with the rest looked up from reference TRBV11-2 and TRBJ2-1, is EAGVAQSPRYKIIEKRQSVAFWCNPISGHATLYWYQQILGQGPKLLIQFQNNGVVDDSQLPKDRFSAERLKGVDSTLKIQPAKLEDSAVYLCASSLGVGLAANEQFFGPGTRLTVL.

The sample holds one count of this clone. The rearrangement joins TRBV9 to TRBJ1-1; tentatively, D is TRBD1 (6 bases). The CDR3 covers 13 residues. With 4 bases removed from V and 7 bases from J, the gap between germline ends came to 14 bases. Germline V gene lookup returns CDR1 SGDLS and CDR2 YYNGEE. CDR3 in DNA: TGTGCCAGCAGCACACAGCCAGGGGATGAAGCTTTCTTT. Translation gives CASSTQPGDEAFF.

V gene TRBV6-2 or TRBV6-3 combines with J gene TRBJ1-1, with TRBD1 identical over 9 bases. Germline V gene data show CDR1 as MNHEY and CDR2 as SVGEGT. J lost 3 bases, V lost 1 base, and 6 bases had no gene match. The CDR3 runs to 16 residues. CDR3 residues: CASSYFLTGGYTEAFF. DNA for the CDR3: TGTGCCAGCAGTTACTTCTTAACAGGGGGCTACACTGAAGCTTTCTTT.

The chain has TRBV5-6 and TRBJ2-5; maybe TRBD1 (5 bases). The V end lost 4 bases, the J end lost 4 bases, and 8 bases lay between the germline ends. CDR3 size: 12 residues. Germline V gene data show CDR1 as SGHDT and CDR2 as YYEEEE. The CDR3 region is CASSRRVETQYF. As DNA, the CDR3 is TGTGCCAGCAGCCGCAGGGTAGAGACCCAGTACTTC.

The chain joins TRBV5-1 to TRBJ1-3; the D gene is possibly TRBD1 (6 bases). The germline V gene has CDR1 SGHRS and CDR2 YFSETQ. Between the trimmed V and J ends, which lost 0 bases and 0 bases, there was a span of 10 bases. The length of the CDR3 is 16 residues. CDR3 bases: TGCGCCAGCAGCTTGGACGACAGGCGCTCTGGAAACACCATATATTTT. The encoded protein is CASSLDDRRSGNTIYF.

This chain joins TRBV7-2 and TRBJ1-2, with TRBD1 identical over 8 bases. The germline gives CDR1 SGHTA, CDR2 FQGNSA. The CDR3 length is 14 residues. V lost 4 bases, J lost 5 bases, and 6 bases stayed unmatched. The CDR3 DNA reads TGTGCCAGCAGCTCCGACAGGGGCTGGTATGGCTACACCTTC. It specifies CASSSDRGWYGYTF. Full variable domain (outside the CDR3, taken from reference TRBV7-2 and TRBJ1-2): GAGVSQSPSNKVTEKGKDVELRCDPISGHTALYWYRQSLGQGLEFLIYFQGNSAPDKSGLPSDRFSAERTGGSVSTLTIQRTQQEDSAVYLCASSSDRGWYGYTFGSGTRLTVV.